This paragraph covers one TCR beta chain sequence. These data come from a study of blood T cell repertoires in COVID-19. Study-wide context: Italy, Spain and the United States were the sources of the convalescent and acute COVID-19 samples. The analysed material was cDNA or gDNA that came from T cells, B-cell-depleted T cells, or PBMCs.

Participant reports of clinical history set cohort assignment. Looked up from germline, CDR1 is PRHDT and CDR2 is FYEKMQ (reference sequence). The V gene lost 0 bases and the J gene lost 2 bases, with 5 bases spanning the gap. This CDR3 is built from 14 residues. Some clones are missing from TCRdb's copy, which holds only in-frame ones; the method was immunoSEQ multiplex PCR. The sample includes around 250,000 clones, around 88% seen only once; the top ten take 1.2%. Sequenced input: PBMCs or T cells enriched from blood (not recorded which). This receptor was taken from a middle-aged woman with acute COVID-19. V gene TRBV13 combines with J gene TRBJ1-5; D is unclear. CDR3 amino acids: CASSLGAGNQPQHF. The CDR3 bases are TGTGCCAGCAGCTTAGGTGCGGGCAATCAGCCCCAGCATTTT.